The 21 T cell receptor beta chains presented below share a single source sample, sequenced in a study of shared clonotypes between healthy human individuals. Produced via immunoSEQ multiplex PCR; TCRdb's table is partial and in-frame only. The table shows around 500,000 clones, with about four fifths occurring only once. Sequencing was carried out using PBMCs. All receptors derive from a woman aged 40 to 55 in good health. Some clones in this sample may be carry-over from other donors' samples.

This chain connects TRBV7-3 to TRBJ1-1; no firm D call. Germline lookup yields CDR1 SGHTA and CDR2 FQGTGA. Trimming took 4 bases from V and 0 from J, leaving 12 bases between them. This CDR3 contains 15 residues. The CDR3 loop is CASSSLSLMNTEAFF. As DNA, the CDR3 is TGTGCCAGCAGCTCTTTATCCCTTATGAACACTGAAGCTTTCTTT.

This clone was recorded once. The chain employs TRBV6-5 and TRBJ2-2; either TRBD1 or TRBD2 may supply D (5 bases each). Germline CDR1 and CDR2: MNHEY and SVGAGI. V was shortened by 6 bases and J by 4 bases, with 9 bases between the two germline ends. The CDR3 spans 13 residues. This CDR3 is CASRSGSTGELFF. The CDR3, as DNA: TGTGCCAGCAGGTCAGGGAGCACCGGGGAGCTGTTTTTT.

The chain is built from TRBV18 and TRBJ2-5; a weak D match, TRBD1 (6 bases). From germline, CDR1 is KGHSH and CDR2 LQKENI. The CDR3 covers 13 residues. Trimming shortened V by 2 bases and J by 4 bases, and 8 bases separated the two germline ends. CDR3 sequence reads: CASSPGQRETQYF. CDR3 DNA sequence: TGTGCCAGCTCACCAGGACAGAGAGAGACCCAGTACTTC.

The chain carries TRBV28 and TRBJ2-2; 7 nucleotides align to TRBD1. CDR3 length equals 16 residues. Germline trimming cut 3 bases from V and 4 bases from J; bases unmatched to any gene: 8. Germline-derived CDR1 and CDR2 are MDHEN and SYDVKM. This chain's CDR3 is CASSLTGMAGTGELFF. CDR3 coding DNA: TGTGCCAGCAGTTTGACAGGGATGGCGGGCACCGGGGAGCTGTTTTTT.

The CDR3 DNA reads as TGTGCCTGGAGTAAATCTAGCGGGAGGGGACCGTACTTC. Amino acids: CAWSKSSGRGPYF. V gene TRBV30 combines with J gene TRBJ2-7; 12 positions agree with TRBD2. Germline CDR1 reads GTSNPN; CDR2 reads SVGIG (reference sequence). CDR3 length: 13 amino acids. J lost 12 bases, V lost 2 bases, and 8 bases had no gene match.

CDR3 DNA: TGTGCCAGCAGCAAACGGGGGGAGCCGGAACGCGTAAGGCCTTATAGCAATCAGCCCCAGCATTTT. Translated, it gives CASSKRGEPERVRPYSNQPQHF. The V gene is TRBV7-8, the J gene TRBJ1-5; D possibly corresponds to TRBD1 (5 bases). The germline V gene encodes CDR1 SGHVS and CDR2 FQNEAQ. CDR3 length: 22 residues. The V gene lost 5 bases and the J gene lost 0 bases, with 32 bases spanning the gap.

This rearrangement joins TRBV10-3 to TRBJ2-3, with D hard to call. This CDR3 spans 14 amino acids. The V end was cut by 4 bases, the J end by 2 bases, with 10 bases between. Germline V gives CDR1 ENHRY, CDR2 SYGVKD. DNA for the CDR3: TGTGCCATCAGTGGCGGCCCAGACACAGATACGCAGTATTTT. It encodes CAISGGPDTDTQYF.

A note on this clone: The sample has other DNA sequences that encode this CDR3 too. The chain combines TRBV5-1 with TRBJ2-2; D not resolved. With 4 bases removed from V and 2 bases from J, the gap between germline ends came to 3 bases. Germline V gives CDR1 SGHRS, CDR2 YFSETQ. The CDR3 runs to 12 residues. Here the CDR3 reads CASSLNTGELFF. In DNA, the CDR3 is TGCGCCAGCAGCCTTAACACCGGGGAGCTGTTTTTT.

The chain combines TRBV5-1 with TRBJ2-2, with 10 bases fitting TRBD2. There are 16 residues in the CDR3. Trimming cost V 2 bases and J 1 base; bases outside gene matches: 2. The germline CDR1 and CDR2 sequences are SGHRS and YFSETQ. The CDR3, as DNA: TGCGCCAGCAGCTTCCGGACTAGCGGGAACACCGGGGAGCTGTTTTTT. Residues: CASSFRTSGNTGELFF.

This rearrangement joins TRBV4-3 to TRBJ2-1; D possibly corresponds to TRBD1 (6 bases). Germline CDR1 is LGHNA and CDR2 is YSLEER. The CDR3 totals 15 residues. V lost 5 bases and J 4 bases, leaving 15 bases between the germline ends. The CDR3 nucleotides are TGCGCCAGCAGCAGAGACCGGGACACGTACAATGAGCAGTTCTTC. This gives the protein CASSRDRDTYNEQFF.

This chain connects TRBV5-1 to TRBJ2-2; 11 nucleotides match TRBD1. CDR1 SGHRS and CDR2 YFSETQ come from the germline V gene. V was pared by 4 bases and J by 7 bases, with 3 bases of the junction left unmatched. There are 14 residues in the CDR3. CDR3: CASSEGQGVGELFF. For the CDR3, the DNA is TGCGCCAGCAGCGAGGGACAGGGGGTCGGGGAGCTGTTTTTT.

DNA for the CDR3: TGTGCCAGCAGTGACGGGCTAGTCACAGATACGCAGTATTTT. Residues: CASSDGLVTDTQYF. V and J are TRBV6-4 and TRBJ2-3, with D unresolved. CDR1 and CDR2 from the germline V gene are MRHNA and SNTAGT. The V gene lost 2 bases and the J gene lost 2 bases, with 8 bases spanning the gap. This CDR3 region has 14 residues.

Here the CDR3 DNA reads TGTGCCAGCAGTTATTTAACGGAGGCAAGCTACGAGCAGTACTTC. Protein sequence: CASSYLTEASYEQYF. The chain combines TRBV6-5 with TRBJ2-7; D is perhaps TRBD2 (5 bases). V lost 3 bases and J lost 3, with 15 bases in between. This CDR3 has 15 amino acids. Germline CDR1 MNHEY, CDR2 SVGAGI.

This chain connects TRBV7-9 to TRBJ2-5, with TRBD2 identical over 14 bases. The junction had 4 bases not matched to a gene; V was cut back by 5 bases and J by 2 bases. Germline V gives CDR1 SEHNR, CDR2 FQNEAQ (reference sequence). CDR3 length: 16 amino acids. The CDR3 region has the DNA TGTGCCAGCAGCGAGGGACTAGCGGGAGCTCAAGAGACCCAGTACTTC. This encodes CASSEGLAGAQETQYF.

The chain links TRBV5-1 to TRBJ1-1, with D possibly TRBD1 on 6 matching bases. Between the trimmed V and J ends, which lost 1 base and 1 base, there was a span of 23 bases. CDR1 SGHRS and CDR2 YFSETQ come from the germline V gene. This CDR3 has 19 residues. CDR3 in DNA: TGCGCCAGCAGCTTGCAGGATTTCGGGGGGGCGATGTGGAACACTGAAGCTTTCTTT. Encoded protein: CASSLQDFGGAMWNTEAFF.

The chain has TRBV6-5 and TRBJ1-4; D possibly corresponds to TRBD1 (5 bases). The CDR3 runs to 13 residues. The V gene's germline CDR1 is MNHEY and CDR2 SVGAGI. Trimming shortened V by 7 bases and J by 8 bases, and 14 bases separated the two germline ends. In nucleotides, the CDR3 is TGTGCCAGCAAGGACGGGGGAAACGAAAAACTGTTTTTT. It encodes CASKDGGNEKLFF.

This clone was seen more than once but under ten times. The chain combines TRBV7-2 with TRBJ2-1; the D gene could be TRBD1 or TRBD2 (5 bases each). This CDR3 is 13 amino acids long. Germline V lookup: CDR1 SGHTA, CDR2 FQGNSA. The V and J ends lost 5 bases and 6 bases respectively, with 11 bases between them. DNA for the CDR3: TGTGCCAGCAGCCTATTTGGGGGCAATGAGCAGTTCTTC. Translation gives CASSLFGGNEQFF.

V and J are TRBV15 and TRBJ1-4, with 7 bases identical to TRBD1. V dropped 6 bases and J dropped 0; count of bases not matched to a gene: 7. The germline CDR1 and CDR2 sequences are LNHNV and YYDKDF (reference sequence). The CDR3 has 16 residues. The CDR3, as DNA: TGTGCCACCAGACCTATAGGACAGGCAACTAATGAAAAACTGTTTTTT. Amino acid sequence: CATRPIGQATNEKLFF.

CDR3 sequence: CASTSADREETQYF. Here the CDR3 DNA reads TGTGCCAGCACCTCTGCGGACAGAGAAGAGACCCAGTACTTC. The chain recombines TRBV6-6 with TRBJ2-5, with a weak D call TRBD1 (6 bases). The CDR3 runs 14 residues. Germline-derived CDR1 and CDR2 are MNHNY and SVGAGI (reference sequence). V was cut by 7 bases and J by 3 bases, with 15 bases left in between.

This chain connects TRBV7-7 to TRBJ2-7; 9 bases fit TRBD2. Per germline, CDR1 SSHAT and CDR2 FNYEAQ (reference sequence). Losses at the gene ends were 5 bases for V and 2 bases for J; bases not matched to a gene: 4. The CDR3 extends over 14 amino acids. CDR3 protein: CASSPTSGPYEQYF. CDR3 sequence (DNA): TGTGCCAGCAGCCCGACTAGCGGCCCCTACGAGCAGTACTTC. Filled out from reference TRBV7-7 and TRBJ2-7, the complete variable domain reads GAGVSQSPRYKVTKRGQDVTLRCDPISSHATLYWYQQALGQGPEFLTYFNYEAQPDKSGLPSDRFSAERPEGSISTLTIQRTEQRDSAMYRCASSPTSGPYEQYFGPGTRLTVT.

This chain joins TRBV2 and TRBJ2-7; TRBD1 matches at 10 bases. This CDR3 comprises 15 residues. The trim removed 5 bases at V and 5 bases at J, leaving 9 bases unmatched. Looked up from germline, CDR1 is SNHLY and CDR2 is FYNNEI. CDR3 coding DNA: TGTGCCAGCAGTAGGCCGGGACAGGGGAGGGACGAGCAGTACTTC. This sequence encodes CASSRPGQGRDEQYF.